This T cell receptor (beta chain) is from a study of T cells in Graves' hyperthyroidism and ophthalmopathy. Study-wide findings and caveats: For ophthalmopathy, model prediction preceded onset by a median about 6 months.

CDR3 length: 17 amino acids. The ends lost 4 bases at V and 1 base at J; junction bases unmatched: 10. Germline V lookup: CDR1 PRHDT, CDR2 FYEKMQ (reference sequence). The investigators amplified TCR beta CDR3 regions from RNA transcripts. HTBI primers were the set used in a first-round RT-PCR of the TCR CDR3. TCRdb independently ran MiXCR on the multiplex PCR reads; one entry per CDR3 protein. The top ten clones hold 3% to 4.5% of a sample with 350,000 to 400,000 distinct CDR3 sequences, under 20% of them seen once. Lactation, pregnancy, other autoimmune disease or uncontrolled infection excluded patients. The PBMCs studied were ones that came from 10 ml fresh peripheral blood. This clonotype was found many times. The antigen is undetermined.

Material: blood. The V call is TRBV13, the J call TRBJ1-1; 9 bases match TRBD1. The source of this sequence is a woman between 18 and 29 years old with Graves' hyperthyroidism. DNA for the CDR3: TGTGCCAGCAGCTCACTCAAGGGACAGGGCCAGAACACTGAAGCTTTCTTT. This gives the protein CASSSLKGQGQNTEAFF.